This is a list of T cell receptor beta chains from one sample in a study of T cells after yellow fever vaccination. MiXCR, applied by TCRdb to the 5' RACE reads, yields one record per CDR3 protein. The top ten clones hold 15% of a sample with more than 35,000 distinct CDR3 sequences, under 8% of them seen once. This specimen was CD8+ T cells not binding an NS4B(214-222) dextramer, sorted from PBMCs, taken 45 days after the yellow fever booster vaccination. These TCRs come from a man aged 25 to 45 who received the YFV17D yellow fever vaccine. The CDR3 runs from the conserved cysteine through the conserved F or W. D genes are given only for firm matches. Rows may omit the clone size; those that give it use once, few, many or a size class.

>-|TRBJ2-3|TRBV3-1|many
CASSRGETQYF
TGTGCCAGCAGCCGAGGGGAGACGCAGTATTTT
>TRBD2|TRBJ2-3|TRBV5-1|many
CASSLVAGGPVDTQYF
TGCGCCAGCAGCTTGGTCGCGGGAGGGCCCGTGGATACGCAGTATTTT
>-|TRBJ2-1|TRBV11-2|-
CASSFAGFGNEQFF
TGTGCCAGCAGCTTCGCAGGGTTCGGAAATGAGCAGTTCTTC
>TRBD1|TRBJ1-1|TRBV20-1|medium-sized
CSASRGQGVTEAFF
TGCAGTGCTAGTCGGGGACAGGGGGTCACTGAAGCTTTCTTT
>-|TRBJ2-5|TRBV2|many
CASRRGTATQETQYF
TGTGCCAGCAGGAGAGGGACGGCTACTCAAGAGACCCAGTACTTC
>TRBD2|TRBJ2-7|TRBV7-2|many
CASSLGLAGTYEQYF
TGTGCCAGCAGCTTAGGGCTAGCGGGAACCTACGAGCAGTACTTC
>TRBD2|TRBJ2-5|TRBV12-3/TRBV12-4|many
CASSLAPSGWETQYF
TGTGCCAGCAGTTTAGCGCCTAGCGGATGGGAGACCCAGTACTTC
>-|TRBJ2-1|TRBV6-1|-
CASTGLGYNEQFF
TGTGCCAGCACGGGACTTGGCTACAATGAGCAGTTCTTC
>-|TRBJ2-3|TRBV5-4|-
CASSRPGSLVTDTQYF
TGTGCCAGCAGCCGCCCGGGGTCCTTAGTCACAGATACGCAGTATTTT
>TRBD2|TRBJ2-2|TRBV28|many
CASSPLAGGPIGELFF
TGTGCCAGCAGTCCCCTAGCGGGAGGGCCGATCGGGGAGCTGTTTTTT
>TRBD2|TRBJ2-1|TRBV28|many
CASDSGNQMWNEQFF
TGTGCCAGCGATAGCGGGAACCAGATGTGGAATGAGCAGTTCTTC
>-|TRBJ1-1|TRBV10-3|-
CAISEKENTEAFF
TGTGCCATCAGTGAAAAGGAGAACACTGAAGCTTTCTTT
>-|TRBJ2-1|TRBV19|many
CASSMPPDSFYNEQFF
TGTGCCAGTAGTATGCCCCCGGACTCGTTCTACAATGAGCAGTTCTTC
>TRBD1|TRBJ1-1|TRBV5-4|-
CASSLDRGAEAFF
TGTGCCAGCAGCTTGGACAGGGGCGCTGAAGCTTTCTTT